The clone carrying this T cell receptor (beta chain) was seen a single time. This record comes from a study of T cell changes during pregnancy in multiple sclerosis. The data were produced by immunoSEQ multiplex PCR, yet TCRdb's version contains in-frame clones alone and is incomplete. The table lists about 50,000 clones, 92% of them singletons, with about 0.61% in the top ten. This CDR3 spans 14 amino acids. The ends were cut back, 6 bases at V and 8 bases at J, with 16 bases in the middle. Germline CDR1 and CDR2: MNHNS and SASEGT. This TCR came from a female donor in good health, enrolled as a control in a pregnancy study. This specimen was CD4+ T cells from peripheral blood mononuclear cells, taken after pregnancy. The rearrangement links TRBV6-1 to TRBJ1-4, with D possibly being TRBD1 (6 bases). The CDR3, as DNA: TGTGCCAGCAGCCACGGACAGCGTGGGGAAAAACTGTTTTTT. Amino acid sequence: CASSHGQRGEKLFF.